This is a list of T cell receptor beta chains from one sample in a study of blood T cell repertoires in COVID-19. Only in-frame clones appear in the TCRdb table, and some are missing; sequencing was by immunoSEQ multiplex PCR. The data contain fewer than 450,000 clones, around 87% of them singletons. Sequenced sample: peripheral blood. These TCRs come from a woman aged 45-65 years with COVID-19, enrolled during active disease. Each CDR3 is given with its conserved first and last residue. The D gene is left open where the match is weak. Only part of the rows carry a size: once, few, many, or a class if the clone is expanded.

size | J | V | D | DNA | CDR3
NA | TRBJ2-1 | TRBV7-3 | TRBD2 | TGTGCCAGCAGCTTAAATCGGGGGGATGAGCAGTTCTTC | CASSLNRGDEQFF
NA | TRBJ2-3 | TRBV7-2 | TRBD2 | TGTGCCAGCAGCTTAATTAAGGGGCTAGCGGGGGGGGATACGCAGTATTTT | CASSLIKGLAGGDTQYF
few | TRBJ2-7 | TRBV6-2/TRBV6-3 | TRBD1 | TGTGCCAGCAGTTCCCCGGACAGGGCAAAGTACGAGCAGTACTTC | CASSSPDRAKYEQYF
NA | TRBJ2-1 | TRBV5-1 | TRBD1 | TGCGCCAGCAGCCCAGGGACAGGGGGAAATGAGCAGTTCTTC | CASSPGTGGNEQFF
NA | TRBJ2-6 | TRBV5-1 | TRBD2 | TGCGCCAGCAGACCTCTAGCGGGAGGGCCCGGTGGGGCCAACGTCCTGACTTTC | CASRPLAGGPGGANVLTF
NA | TRBJ1-2 | TRBV9 | NA | TGTGCCAGCAGCGGGGACATATACTATGGCTACACCTTC | CASSGDIYYGYTF
NA | TRBJ2-1 | TRBV10-1 | NA | TGCGCCAGCAGTGACCCATACAATGAGCAGTTCTTC | CASSDPYNEQFF
NA | TRBJ1-5 | TRBV5-1 | NA | TGCGCCAGCAGTCTGGACTACCGCCTAAATCAGCCCCAGCATTTT | CASSLDYRLNQPQHF
NA | TRBJ2-3 | TRBV27 | TRBD1 | TGTGCCAGCAGAGCCCCAGGGGGAAAAGATACGCAGTATTTT | CASRAPGGKDTQYF
NA | TRBJ1-5 | TRBV6-1 | NA | TGTGCCAGCAGTGATCGGGAGAATCAGCCCCAGCATTTT | CASSDRENQPQHF
NA | TRBJ2-1 | TRBV27 | TRBD2 | TGTGCCAGCAGTCGCGCGGGAGTCGATGAGCAGTTCTTC | CASSRAGVDEQFF
few | TRBJ1-2 | TRBV11-2 | NA | TGTGCCAGCAGCCCCCTTCAGACAGCTACAACCTATGGCTACACCTTC | CASSPLQTATTYGYTF
NA | TRBJ2-7 | TRBV19 | TRBD1 | TGTGCCAGTAGTATCGCGACAGGGGAGACCTACGAGCAGTACTTC | CASSIATGETYEQYF
NA | TRBJ1-5 | TRBV20-1 | TRBD1 | TGCAGTGCTAGTAAGGCAGGGGGAAATCAGCCCCAGCATTTT | CSASKAGGNQPQHF
NA | TRBJ2-4 | TRBV3-1/TRBV3-2 | TRBD2 | TGTGCCAGCAGCCAATTGGGACTAGAAAACATTCAGTACTTC | CASSQLGLENIQYF
NA | TRBJ1-1 | TRBV7-2 | NA | TGTGCCAGCAGCGTCAGGGGAGACGCTTTCTTT | CASSVRGDAFF
NA | TRBJ2-5 | TRBV7-7 | NA | TGTGCCAGCAGCTTAGTCGGCGGTCGGGAGACCCAGTACTTC | CASSLVGGRETQYF
NA | TRBJ2-7 | TRBV5-6 | NA | TGTGCCAGCAGACAGTACCACCTCGGTGAGCAGTACTTC | CASRQYHLGEQYF
NA | TRBJ2-7 | TRBV27 | TRBD1 | TGTGCCAGCAGCCGACAGGGATCCTACGAGCAGTACTTC | CASSRQGSYEQYF
NA | TRBJ2-5 | TRBV10-3 | NA | TGTGCCATCAGTGAGTCGAGAGAGACCCAGTACTTC | CAISESRETQYF
NA | TRBJ1-2 | TRBV30 | TRBD1 | TGTGCCTGGCAGGCGGTTTTACAGGGGGCAAGGGGCTACACCTTC | CAWQAVLQGARGYTF
NA | TRBJ1-1 | TRBV7-2 | NA | TGTGCCAGCAGCTTAGCGCTTACAGACACTGAAGCTTTCTTT | CASSLALTDTEAFF
NA | TRBJ2-2 | TRBV7-8 | NA | TGTGCCAGCAGCTTAGGGGGCAGGAACGCCGGGGAGCTGTTTTTT | CASSLGGRNAGELFF
NA | TRBJ2-3 | TRBV19 | TRBD2 | TGTGCCAGTAGTATAACTGCACTAGCGGTGAGCACAGATACGCAGTATTTT | CASSITALAVSTDTQYF
once | TRBJ2-7 | TRBV18 | NA | TGTGCCAGCTCCTGGGGAGTGGAGGACGAGCAGTACTTC | CASSWGVEDEQYF
NA | TRBJ1-6 | TRBV5-6 | NA | TGTGCCAGCAGCTTGCCTGGGGCAGGGTTTAATTCACCCCTCCACTTT | CASSLPGAGFNSPLHF
once | TRBJ1-2 | TRBV5-1 | NA | TGCGCCAGCAGCTTAGATATTGGCAGGGACTATGGCTACACCTTC | CASSLDIGRDYGYTF
NA | TRBJ2-7 | TRBV18 | TRBD2 | TGTGCCAGCTCACCCCAGCGGGAATTCGAGCAGTACTTC | CASSPQREFEQYF
NA | TRBJ2-3 | TRBV4-2 | NA | TGTGCCAGCAGTGAGCGGAGGGCTGGGACAGATACGCAGTATTTT | CASSERRAGTDTQYF
NA | TRBJ1-1 | TRBV5-1 | NA | TGCGCCAGCAGCTTGGCCGGTTCCAGGGGAATGAACACTGAAGCTTTCTTT | CASSLAGSRGMNTEAFF
NA | TRBJ2-7 | TRBV9 | NA | TGTGCCAGCAGCGTAGAGAGCGGCTACGAGCAGTACTTC | CASSVESGYEQYF
NA | TRBJ2-1 | TRBV18 | TRBD2 | TGTGCCAGCTCAGCATCTAGCGGGGGGAACAATGAGCAGTTCTTC | CASSASSGGNNEQFF
NA | TRBJ2-7 | TRBV30 | TRBD2 | TGTGCCTGGACTAGCGGGTCCTACGAGCAGTACTTC | CAWTSGSYEQYF
once | TRBJ1-6 | TRBV11-3 | NA | TGTGCCAGCAGCTTTAGGAGTAGTGCACCCCTCCACTTT | CASSFRSSAPLHF
NA | TRBJ1-2 | TRBV6-5 | NA | TGTGCCAGCAGCCCCCCCTGGGGGGATACTCAGGGCTACACCTTC | CASSPPWGDTQGYTF
once | TRBJ1-4 | TRBV28 | TRBD1 | TGTGCCAGCAGCCCCCTTGGACAGGGGGGGGGCGGGATTAATGAAAAACTGTTTTTT | CASSPLGQGGGGINEKLFF
NA | TRBJ2-1 | TRBV5-1 | NA | TGCGCCAGCAGCCGTGGCGGCTCCTACAATGAGCAGTTCTTC | CASSRGGSYNEQFF
NA | TRBJ2-7 | TRBV10-3 | TRBD1 | TGTGCCATCAGTGAACCGGGACAGGTGACCCACGAGCAGTACTTC | CAISEPGQVTHEQYF
NA | TRBJ1-2 | TRBV9 | NA | TGTGCCAGCAGCGTGATACAGGGTTTGGGGAATGGCTACACCTTC | CASSVIQGLGNGYTF
NA | TRBJ2-1 | TRBV5-4 | TRBD2 | TGTGCCAGCAGCCCCGGGGGACTAAGTTTCCACAATGAGCAGTTCTTC | CASSPGGLSFHNEQFF
NA | TRBJ2-7 | TRBV3-1/TRBV3-2 | TRBD1 | TGTGCCAGCAGCCCGGGACAGGGGGCGGGGGAGCAGTACTTC | CASSPGQGAGEQYF
NA | TRBJ1-2 | TRBV6-6 | NA | TGTGCCAGCAGTTACTCGGGGCAGGGGAATTATGGCTACACCTTC | CASSYSGQGNYGYTF
once | TRBJ1-2 | TRBV9 | NA | TGTGCCAGCAGCCAGGGGCAGCCGCTGGTTAACTATGGCTACACCTTC | CASSQGQPLVNYGYTF
NA | TRBJ2-7 | TRBV5-8 | TRBD2 | TGTGCCAGTAAAGAGCTAGCGGGAGGGCCTTACGAGCAGTACTTC | CASKELAGGPYEQYF
NA | TRBJ2-1 | TRBV5-1 | TRBD1 | TGCGCCAGCAGCACTACAGGGGGCGGTGAGCAGTTCTTC | CASSTTGGGEQFF
NA | TRBJ2-7 | TRBV28 | TRBD1 | TGTGCCAGCCGGGACAGGGGCCTCGAGCAGTACTTC | CASRDRGLEQYF
once | TRBJ2-7 | TRBV19 | NA | TGTGCCAGTGGAATGCAGGGTGGCGAGCAGTACTTC | CASGMQGGEQYF
NA | TRBJ2-7 | TRBV7-3 | TRBD1 | TGTGCCAGCAGCGTAGCCCAGACCCACAGGGGAGAGGCGCAGTACTTC | CASSVAQTHRGEAQYF
few | TRBJ2-7 | TRBV27 | NA | TGTGCCAGCAGTTGGACGCGGGTGACTGTCTACGAGCAGTACTTC | CASSWTRVTVYEQYF
NA | TRBJ1-1 | TRBV5-4 | NA | TGTGCCAGCAGCTACGACTTTGGAACGGGGAACACTGAAGCTTTCTTT | CASSYDFGTGNTEAFF
NA | TRBJ2-1 | TRBV6-5 | TRBD2 | TGTGCCGCACGGACTAGCGGGATATATGAGCAGTTCTTC | CAARTSGIYEQFF
few | TRBJ2-7 | TRBV5-1 | NA | TGCGCCAGCAGCTTGGCCACAGGGCCTGAGCAGTACTTC | CASSLATGPEQYF
NA | TRBJ2-7 | TRBV10-3 | TRBD1 | TGTGCCATCAGTCTAACAGGGGGTACCTACGAGCAGTACTTC | CAISLTGGTYEQYF
NA | TRBJ2-7 | TRBV13 | NA | TGTGCCAGCAACTACGGGAAGGGAGCCGAGCAGTACTTC | CASNYGKGAEQYF
NA | TRBJ2-7 | TRBV20-1 | NA | TGCAGTGCTAGTAGCGGCTCCGAGCAGTACTTC | CSASSGSEQYF
NA | TRBJ1-6 | TRBV4-1 | NA | TGCGCCAGCAGCCAAGAGTATGGCTCAGGGTCGGTTTACAGGAATTCACCCCTCCACTTT | CASSQEYGSGSVYRNSPLHF
NA | TRBJ1-2 | TRBV11-2 | TRBD1 | TGTGCCAGCAGCCGGACAGGGAGTACTATGGCGTATATTGGCTACACCTTC | CASSRTGSTMAYIGYTF
NA | TRBJ2-3 | TRBV13 | TRBD2 | TGTGCCAGCAGCTTACTTGGCGGGAGGGCCACAGATACGCAGTATTTT | CASSLLGGRATDTQYF
few | TRBJ1-1 | TRBV14 | TRBD1 | TGTGCCAGCAGCCAAGGGACAGGGGGAAACACTGAAGCTTTCTTT | CASSQGTGGNTEAFF